The clone carrying this TCR beta chain is medium-sized. What it recognizes is unknown. Peripheral blood genomic DNA, not sorted cells or RNA, was the template. These data come from a study of T cell repertoires in aging, cancer and after chemotherapy. Across the whole study: Six age groups, ranging from 30 or younger to 70 or older, included the donors. Pre- and post-chemotherapy samples were paired from chronic lymphocytic leukemia patients treated with fludarabine- or bendamustine-based regimens.

TRB rearrangements spanning V, D and J were amplified using mixed TRB-A/B primers. Each CDR3 protein gets one entry after TCRdb re-called the multiplex PCR reads with MiXCR. This table has approximately 1,100 distinct CDR3 sequences, under 30% appearing once. General study points: Untreated cancer patients had significantly lower blood TCR diversity than age-matched healthy donors. In cancer patients, declining TCR diversity with age involved lost richness and lost evenness.

CDR3 size: 21 residues. Trimming took off 0 bases at V and 0 bases at J, with 24 bases between the two ends. CDR1 is SQVTM and CDR2 is ANQGSEA in the germline V gene. Sequences were obtained from blood. The V call is TRBV29-1, the J call TRBJ2-6; tentatively, D is TRBD1 (6 bases). The clonotype was recovered from a human donor with a blood cancer. The CDR3 reads CSVEEVAVRLGAYSGANVLTF. The DNA of the CDR3 is TGCAGCGTTGAAGAAGTTGCGGTCCGCTTGGGGGCCTACTCTGGGGCCAACGTCCTGACTTTC.